The entry that follows covers one T cell receptor beta chain sequence. Its target is not known. V dropped 1 base and J dropped 5 bases, with 10 bases sitting between them. The germline V gene has CDR1 SGHKS and CDR2 YYEKEE (reference sequence). The CDR3 is 13 residues long. This entry is derived from a study of a mutant IDH1 vaccine in newly diagnosed glioma. Time point of the sample: week 35, safety follow-up. All doses held 300 ug of mutant IDH1 20-mer peptide, with topical imiquimod. Method: immunoSEQ multiplex PCR; TCRdb's copy keeps in-frame clones and lacks some. The sample consists of tens of thousands of clones, approximately 90% of them appearing once.

This sequence joins TRBV5-5 and TRBJ2-7, with no clear D. This receptor was obtained from a middle-aged woman with glioma. The sequences come from PBMCs, collected from a glioma patient whose treatment included an IDH1 peptide vaccine. The DNA for the CDR3 is TGTGCCAGCAGCTTGCGGCAGGTGGACGAGCAGTACTTC. This gives the protein CASSLRQVDEQYF.